This T cell receptor (beta chain) was documented in a study of early T cells in non-severe SARS-CoV-2 infection. Looking at the study overall: Sequencing was performed on bulk RNA from unsorted whole blood, leaving chains unpaired.

TCRdb re-called the 5' RACE reads through MiXCR, storing one row per CDR3 protein. Here the sample spans 50,000 or so distinct CDR3 sequences, roughly 13% being singletons. Trimming shortened V by 11 bases and J by 0 bases, and 11 bases separated the two germline ends. CDR3 length: 13 amino acids. CDR1 SGHVS and CDR2 FQNEAQ come from the germline V gene. This clonotype was seen repeatedly, ten times or more. The source material was whole blood. The gene calls are TRBV7-8 and TRBJ2-1; weak D call: TRBD1 (5 bases). The sequence was collected from an adult who was a healthcare worker with PCR-confirmed SARS-CoV-2 infection or an uninfected control (not recorded which). The CDR3 sequence is CASGISSYNEQFF. Written as DNA, the CDR3 is TGTGCCTCAGGGATTAGCTCCTACAATGAGCAGTTCTTC.